This T cell receptor (beta chain) originates from a study of blood T cell repertoires in COVID-19 (dated by TCRdb to the early 2020s). Regarding the research as a whole: The collaborator samples originated in the United States, Italy and Spain and spanned the acute and convalescent phases of COVID-19. HLA class I and class II types, where available, came from metadata supplied by the sample provider rather than from assay-based typing. Subjects who had been exposed to COVID-19, were actively infected with it, or had recovered from it provided the deeply sampled blood TCRbeta repertoires that made up the dataset. The repertoires were released in a freely available public database meant as a resource for research on the immune response to SARS-CoV-2. Nearly every sample came with metadata listing a de-identified subject ID, COVID-19 status, age in years and sex. Samples were obtained from the ongoing ImmuneRACE study (first 160 participants) and from about 1,300 subjects provided by 6 global collaborators. The prospective study material was composed of cDNA or gDNA derived from T cells, B-cell-depleted T cells, or PBMCs. The full study reports these points: How much clinical and demographic metadata was included differed by source and by participant, and the metadata was provided uncurated.

A single count supports this clone. Its cognate antigen has yet to be identified. It has no much larger one-base neighbor in the sample; base qualities were not kept. The collaborating institutions used their own protocols to collect whole blood in K2EDTA tubes. For TCRbeta analysis, collaborator samples were shipped as frozen whole blood, as isolated PBMCs, or as DNA extracted from either sample type. Reading the germline V gene (reference sequence) gives CDR1 LNHDA and CDR2 SQIVND. Spanning cysteine to phenylalanine, the CDR3 consists of 14 amino acids. Only the CDR3 DNA stays, 42 bases, in frame from base 1. V ends up 8 bases short and J 8 bases short, with an unmatched junction base count of 10. TCRbeta CDR3 regions were amplified from genomic DNA using the immunoSEQ Assay, a bias-controlled multiplex PCR. Per the source publication's procedure: The number of nucleated cells in each sample was estimated by amplification of reference gene primers within the assay. Sequence reads were collapsed and filtered to measure the absolute abundance of every unique TCRbeta CDR3 rearrangement. Productive Simpson clonality was computed per sample as the square root of Simpson's diversity index over productive rearrangements. The table comes from immuneACCESS by way of TCRdb, which keeps in-frame sequences with V and J called. Part of the clones is missing from these tables; in studies checked, under half for an unresolved V gene and the rest for unknown reasons. The V and J calls and clone size were taken over from that table, and D and trimming were inferred from the DNA. This sample has 90,000 to 110,000 clones in its table, and around 80% of those were observed once. The ten largest clones add up to 3.5% to 5% of the sample.

The receptor was derived from a human donor in a cohort sampled during active or convalescent COVID-19. Specimen: peripheral blood. The receptor chain draws on TRBV19 and TRBJ1-4; a stretch of 8 junction bases matches TRBD1. CDR3 reads: CASQDTGGGEKLFF. The DNA sequence reads TGTGCCAGTCAGGACACAGGGGGGGGCGAAAAACTGTTTTTT.